This TCR beta chain was captured in a study of blood T cells in healthy people across ages. On this clonotype: Its target is not known.

Study-level findings and limits: It was held that the diversity estimates obtained from one million T cells were underestimates. The fall in TCR beta diversity per million T cells was roughly linear with age. Donor CMV infection status was unknown, possibly confounding age-related changes in expanded clonotypes. TCR beta diversity tracked closely with naive T cell percentage.

Combining a sample-barcoded 5' primer with a J-beta primer mix, a second PCR ran for about 6 to 11 cycles. TCRdb independently ran MiXCR on the 5' RACE reads; one entry per CDR3 protein. The sample shows over 1,500,000 distinct CDR3 sequences, approximately 39% of them seen only once. There are 15 residues in the CDR3. Germline values: CDR1 SGDLS, CDR2 YYNGEE. V was cut by 0 bases and J by 1 base, with 10 bases left in between. This chain connects TRBV9 to TRBJ2-5; D is perhaps TRBD2 (6 bases). What was sequenced was blood. The origin of this receptor is a human donor in good health. In DNA form, the CDR3 reads TGTGCCAGCAGCGTAGCGGCGGGGATCCAAGAGACCCAGTACTTC. This encodes CASSVAAGIQETQYF.